One and the same sample provided the 13 T cell receptor beta chains below, sequenced in a study of blood T cell repertoires in COVID-19. Some clones are missing from TCRdb's copy, which holds only in-frame ones; the method was immunoSEQ multiplex PCR. The repertoire holds some 83,000 clones, about four fifths seen once, with around 40% in the top ten. The specimen sequenced was peripheral blood. These receptors were obtained from an elderly man with acute or convalescent COVID-19.

The rearrangement uses TRBV18 and TRBJ1-6; TRBD1 matches at 7 bases. V was pared by 4 bases and J by 7 bases, with 7 bases of the junction left unmatched. Germline lookup yields CDR1 KGHSH and CDR2 LQKENI. The CDR3 loop spans 15 amino acids. The CDR3 nucleotides are TGTGCCAGCTCACGTATGGAACAGGGGAATTCACCCCTCCACTTT. Amino acids: CASSRMEQGNSPLHF.

The V and J genes are TRBV28 and TRBJ2-7, with 9 bases fitting TRBD1. This CDR3 has 15 residues. The germline CDR1 and CDR2 sequences are MDHEN and SYDVKM. With 6 bases clipped from V and 2 bases from J, the junction kept 8 bases outside the gene matches. CDR3 region: CASSSTGQGPYEQYF. CDR3 coding DNA: TGTGCCAGCAGCTCTACAGGACAGGGGCCCTACGAGCAGTACTTC.

This clone has only one observation. The chain uses TRBV2 and TRBJ2-7, with 12 bases that match TRBD2. With 4 bases clipped from V and 2 bases from J, the junction kept 6 bases outside the gene matches. This CDR3 is 16 amino acids long. The germline V gene encodes CDR1 SNHLY and CDR2 FYNNEI. In nucleotides, the CDR3 is TGTGCCAGCAGTGCGGGACTAGCGGGCTCCACCTACGAGCAGTACTTC. Its protein product is CASSAGLAGSTYEQYF.

V and J are TRBV2 and TRBJ1-1; D remains unclear. The CDR3 runs to 16 residues. The V end was cut by 4 bases, the J end by 4 bases, with 19 bases between. The germline CDR1 and CDR2 sequences are SNHLY and FYNNEI. The DNA for the CDR3 is TGTGCCAGCAGTGCAACCCCGGGGAGGGTTTTCACTGAAGCTTTCTTT. This gives the protein CASSATPGRVFTEAFF.

The table lists this clone with a count of one. The chain recombines TRBV5-4 with TRBJ1-1; D is undetermined. The CDR3 is made up of 16 amino acids. In germline, CDR1 is SGHNT, CDR2 YYREEE (reference sequence). V was shortened by 0 bases and J by 4 bases, with 16 bases between the two germline ends. CDR3 coding DNA: TGTGCCAGCAGCTTGGAAAGAAACCTCCTAGGCACTGAAGCTTTCTTT. It specifies CASSLERNLLGTEAFF.

The chain joins TRBV5-8 to TRBJ2-1; a weak D match, TRBD1 (5 bases). Germline loops: CDR1 SGHTS, CDR2 YDEGEE. Trimming took 0 bases from V and 9 from J, leaving 10 bases between them. CDR3 length: 13 residues. Here the CDR3 reads CASSLVRQLEQFF. The CDR3 region has the DNA TGTGCCAGCAGCTTGGTTCGACAGCTTGAGCAGTTCTTC. Full variable domain (remainder filled in from reference TRBV5-8 and TRBJ2-1): EAGVTQSPTHLIKTRGQQATLRCSPISGHTSVYWYQQALGLGLQFLLWYDEGEERNRGNFPPRFSGRQFPNYSSELNVNALELEDSALYLCASSLVRQLEQFFGPGTRLTVL.

This clone has a single count. The chain uses TRBV5-1 and TRBJ1-1; D is perhaps TRBD1 (5 bases). The CDR3 length is 15 residues. Germline V gene lookup returns CDR1 SGHRS and CDR2 YFSETQ. V lost 1 base and J 1 base, leaving 11 bases between the germline ends. Here the CDR3 DNA reads TGCGCCAGCAGCTTGATCGGACACTCGAACACTGAAGCTTTCTTT. It yields the protein CASSLIGHSNTEAFF.

The chain uses TRBV12-5 and TRBJ2-2; D is unclear. The CDR3 covers 16 residues. Germline lookup yields CDR1 LGHNT and CDR2 FRNRAP. V was pared by 1 base and J by 1 base, with 10 bases between. The DNA for the CDR3 is TGTGCTAGTGGTTTGGGGGCCGGTAGGAACACCGGGGAGCTGTTTTTT. This sequence encodes CASGLGAGRNTGELFF.

The rearrangement joins TRBV29-1 to TRBJ2-1; the match to TRBD2 covers 11 bases. This CDR3 region has 12 residues. In germline, CDR1 is SQVTM, CDR2 ANQGSEA. V shed 5 bases and J 7 bases; nucleotides not matched to a gene: 1. DNA of the CDR3: TGCAGCGTTAGACTAGCGGGGAATGAGCAGTTCTTC. Translation: CSVRLAGNEQFF.

This chain joins TRBV7-8 and TRBJ1-5; D is possibly TRBD1 (5 bases). Trimming took off 0 bases at V and 1 base at J, with 16 bases between the two ends. The CDR3 is made up of 18 amino acids. Germline loops: CDR1 SGHVS, CDR2 FQNEAQ. The CDR3 sequence is CASSLAHRNSVSNQPQHF. CDR3 DNA: TGTGCCAGCAGCTTAGCGCACAGGAACTCCGTAAGCAATCAGCCCCAGCATTTT.

The rearrangement joins TRBV28 to TRBJ2-3, with D possibly TRBD2 on 6 matching bases. Germline values: CDR1 MDHEN, CDR2 SYDVKM. The ends were cut back, 3 bases at V and 9 bases at J, with 7 bases in the middle. CDR3 length equals 11 residues. The CDR3 DNA reads TGTGCCAGCAGTTTGCGGGACACGCAGTATTTT. The encoded protein is CASSLRDTQYF.

This clone has only a few counts. The V gene is TRBV10-3, the J gene TRBJ2-2; 9 nucleotides align to TRBD2. The CDR3 length is 14 residues. CDR1 and CDR2 from the germline V gene are ENHRY and SYGVKD. Losses at the gene ends were 7 bases for V and 7 bases for J; bases not matched to a gene: 7. CDR3 DNA sequence: TGTGCCATCAACAACCTAGCGGGAAACGGGGAGCTGTTTTTT. Amino acids: CAINNLAGNGELFF.

This chain uses TRBV7-3 with TRBJ1-1; 7 bases are a match to TRBD1. The CDR3 has 13 amino acids. The germline V gene has CDR1 SGHTA and CDR2 FQGTGA. Germline trimming cut 2 bases from V and 7 bases from J; bases unmatched to any gene: 4. The CDR3 DNA reads TGTGCCAGCAGCTTAGGGACAGCCAATGAAGCTTTCTTT. This codes for CASSLGTANEAFF.